Following are 16 T cell receptor beta chains from one sample sequenced in a study of blood T cell repertoires in COVID-19. Libraries were prepared by immunoSEQ multiplex PCR; TCRdb keeps only in-frame clonotypes and omits some of them. The sample holds 30,000 to 40,000 clones, 90% seen once. Sequencing used peripheral blood. The receptors originated from a man aged 60 to 69 with active or convalescent COVID-19.

V and J are TRBV19 and TRBJ1-2, with unresolved D. V lost 3 bases and J 7 bases, leaving 18 bases between the germline ends. CDR1 is LNHDA and CDR2 is SQIVND in the germline V gene (reference sequence). The CDR3 totals 15 residues. CDR3 in amino acids: CASSIKGFGLRGYTF. The CDR3, as DNA: TGTGCCAGTAGTATTAAAGGTTTCGGGTTGCGTGGCTACACCTTC.

The chain has TRBV5-4 and TRBJ2-3; D gene uncertain. Germline CDR1 reads SGHNT; CDR2 reads YYREEE (reference sequence). Trimming removed 0 bases from V and 7 bases from J, with 9 bases in between. CDR3 size: 13 residues. This CDR3 reads CASSLAGLYTQYF. CDR3 in DNA: TGTGCCAGCAGCTTGGCTGGGCTATATACGCAGTATTTT. Full variable domain (outside the CDR3, taken from reference TRBV5-4 and TRBJ2-3): ETGVTQSPTHLIKTRGQQVTLRCSSQSGHNTVSWYQQALGQGPQFIFQYYREEENGRGNFPPRFSGLQFPNYSSELNVNALELDDSALYLCASSLAGLYTQYFGPGTRLTVL.

The chain is built from TRBV14 and TRBJ2-3; 11 nucleotides agree with TRBD2. This CDR3 region has 17 residues. Trimming removed 4 bases from V and 2 bases from J; junction bases left unmatched: 8. The germline V gene encodes CDR1 SGHDN and CDR2 FVKESK. CDR3 residues: CASSRQGLAGPTDTQYF. Here the CDR3 DNA reads TGTGCCAGCAGCCGTCAAGGACTAGCGGGCCCCACAGATACGCAGTATTTT.

The gene calls are TRBV18 and TRBJ2-1; TRBD2 aligns across 7 bases. From germline, CDR1 is KGHSH and CDR2 LQKENI. This CDR3 comprises 17 residues. V lost 0 bases, J lost 6 bases, and 11 bases stayed unmatched. CDR3 region: CASSPPIGGRASNEQFF. The CDR3, as DNA: TGTGCCAGCTCACCACCGATTGGTGGGAGGGCCTCCAATGAGCAGTTCTTC.

This clone was found a few times. The chain is built from TRBV14 and TRBJ2-7, with D possibly TRBD2 on 5 matching bases. Trimming took off 0 bases at V and 4 bases at J, with 22 bases between the two ends. The germline V gene encodes CDR1 SGHDN and CDR2 FVKESK. The CDR3 contains 18 residues. CDR3 amino acids: CASSQDVLVAEGGYEQYF. CDR3 coding DNA: TGTGCCAGCAGCCAAGACGTGTTGGTGGCCGAGGGCGGGTACGAGCAGTACTTC.

The chain recombines TRBV18 with TRBJ2-3; no clear D gene. With 1 base removed from V and 1 base from J, the gap between germline ends came to 6 bases. The CDR3 length is 14 residues. Germline assignment: CDR1 KGHSH and CDR2 LQKENI. The chain's CDR3 is CASSPQSGTDTQYF. CDR3 coding DNA: TGTGCCAGCTCACCACAAAGCGGCACAGATACGCAGTATTTT. Drawing the rest from reference TRBV18 and TRBJ2-3, the complete variable domain is NAGVMQNPRHLVRRRGQEARLRCSPMKGHSHVYWYRQLPEEGLKFMVYLQKENIIDESGMPKERFSAEFPKEGPSILRIQQVVRGDSAAYFCASSPQSGTDTQYFGPGTRLTVL.

The CDR3 loop is CASSAYSGSYEQYF. CDR3 DNA: TGTGCCAGCAGTGCCTATAGCGGGAGCTACGAGCAGTACTTC. V gene TRBV2 combines with J gene TRBJ2-7; 9 bases map to TRBD2. Trimming at V came to 4 bases and at J to 3 bases, leaving 4 bases not matched to a gene. This CDR3 has 14 amino acids. CDR1 and CDR2 (germline): SNHLY, FYNNEI.

The chain employs TRBV5-6 and TRBJ1-2, with a tentative D call TRBD1 (6 bases). This CDR3 contains 14 residues. Per the germline V gene, CDR1 is SGHDT and CDR2 is YYEEEE. V lost 2 bases to trimming and J lost 5 bases, with 13 bases between them. CDR3 nucleotides: TGTGCCAGCAGCTTTTACAGGGTTCGATATGGCTACACCTTC. Protein: CASSFYRVRYGYTF.

This clone appeared a single time. The chain has TRBV6-6 and TRBJ1-1; TRBD1 matches 7 bases. The length of the CDR3 is 15 residues. Germline trimming cut 6 bases from V and 0 bases from J; bases unmatched to any gene: 7. The germline gives CDR1 MNHNY, CDR2 SVGAGI (reference sequence). The CDR3 here is CASRKGAEMNTEAFF. As DNA, the CDR3 is TGTGCCAGCAGGAAGGGGGCAGAGATGAACACTGAAGCTTTCTTT.

The J gene is TRBJ2-7, the V gene TRBV20-1; D unclear. The V and J ends lost 2 bases and 2 bases respectively, with 4 bases between them. The CDR3 length is 11 residues. Per germline, CDR1 DFQATT and CDR2 SNEGSKA (reference sequence). As DNA, the CDR3 is TGCAGTGCTAGACCTACCTACGAGCAGTACTTC. This gives the protein CSARPTYEQYF.

This chain joins TRBV27 and TRBJ2-2; 11 bases align to TRBD2. V lost 4 bases and J lost 1; bases outside the gene matches: 11. From germline, CDR1 is MNHEY and CDR2 SMNVEV (reference sequence). The CDR3 runs 19 residues. The CDR3: CASSSRLSGRALNTGELFF. The CDR3 bases are TGTGCCAGCAGTTCACGGCTTAGCGGGAGGGCCCTGAACACCGGGGAGCTGTTTTTT.

The CDR3 spells CASSYSSVGTGGGYTF. In nucleotides, the CDR3 is TGTGCCAGCAGTTACTCGAGTGTTGGGACAGGGGGGGGCTACACCTTC. The chain combines TRBV6-5 with TRBJ1-2, with 11 nucleotides matching TRBD1. This CDR3 spans 16 amino acids. V was pared by 0 bases and J by 8 bases, with 8 bases of the junction left unmatched. Germline lookup yields CDR1 MNHEY and CDR2 SVGAGI.

The chain joins TRBV12-3 or TRBV12-4 to TRBJ2-1, with a tentative D call TRBD1 (6 bases). Trimming pared 5 bases from V and 12 bases from J, leaving 14 bases between. The CDR3 consists of 12 residues. The CDR3 spells CASSIDRSRQFF. The CDR3 nucleotides read TGTGCCAGCAGTATCGACAGGTCCCGGCAGTTCTTC.

This CDR3 is CASSLVPGSSNEKLFF. The CDR3 DNA is TGTGCCAGCAGCTTGGTCCCGGGGTCTAGTAATGAAAAACTGTTTTTT. The chain carries TRBV5-6 and TRBJ1-4; D gene ambiguous. The length of the CDR3 is 16 residues. Looked up from germline, CDR1 is SGHDT and CDR2 is YYEEEE. The germline V and J ends were trimmed by 0 bases and 4 bases, with 13 bases remaining between them.

This chain connects TRBV5-6 to TRBJ2-3; D gene ambiguous. Germline-derived CDR1 and CDR2 are SGHDT and YYEEEE. The CDR3 sequence is 14 residues long. V lost 1 base to trimming and J lost 1 base, with 7 bases between them. Here the CDR3 DNA reads TGTGCCAGCAGCTTGTTAGTACGCACAGATACGCAGTATTTT. This sequence encodes CASSLLVRTDTQYF.

The chain is built from TRBV19 and TRBJ2-1; TRBD2 matches 11 bases. This CDR3 has 16 residues. With 3 bases clipped from V and 4 bases from J, the junction kept 5 bases outside the gene matches. CDR1 and CDR2 (germline): LNHDA, SQIVND (reference sequence). The CDR3 sequence is CASSIQLAGEYNEQFF. CDR3 DNA: TGTGCCAGTAGTATTCAACTAGCGGGGGAGTACAATGAGCAGTTCTTC.